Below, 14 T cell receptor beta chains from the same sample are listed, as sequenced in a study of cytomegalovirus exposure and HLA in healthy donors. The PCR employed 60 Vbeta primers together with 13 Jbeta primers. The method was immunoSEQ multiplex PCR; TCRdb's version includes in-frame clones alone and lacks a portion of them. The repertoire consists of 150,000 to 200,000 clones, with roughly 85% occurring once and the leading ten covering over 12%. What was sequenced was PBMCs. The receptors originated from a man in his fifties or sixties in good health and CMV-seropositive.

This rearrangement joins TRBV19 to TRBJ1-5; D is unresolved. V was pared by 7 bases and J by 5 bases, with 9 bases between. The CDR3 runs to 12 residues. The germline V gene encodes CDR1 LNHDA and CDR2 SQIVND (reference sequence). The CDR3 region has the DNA TGTGCCAGTAATTCGGGGTATCAGCCCCAGCATTTT. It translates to CASNSGYQPQHF.

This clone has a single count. DNA of the CDR3: TGTGCCAGCAGCTCGACCGGGACAGGGGATTCACCCCTCCACTTT. As protein: CASSSTGTGDSPLHF. The chain carries TRBV7-9 and TRBJ1-6; 10 nucleotides line up with TRBD1. J lost 8 bases, V lost 4 bases, and 5 bases had no gene match. The CDR3 runs 15 residues. CDR1 and CDR2 from the germline V gene are SEHNR and FQNEAQ (reference sequence).

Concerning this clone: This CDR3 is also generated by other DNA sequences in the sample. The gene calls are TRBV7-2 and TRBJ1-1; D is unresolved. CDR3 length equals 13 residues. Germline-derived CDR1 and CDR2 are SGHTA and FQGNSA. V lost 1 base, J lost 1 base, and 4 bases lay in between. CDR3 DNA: TGTGCCAGCAGCTTAGGTCAGAACACTGAAGCTTTCTTT. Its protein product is CASSLGQNTEAFF.

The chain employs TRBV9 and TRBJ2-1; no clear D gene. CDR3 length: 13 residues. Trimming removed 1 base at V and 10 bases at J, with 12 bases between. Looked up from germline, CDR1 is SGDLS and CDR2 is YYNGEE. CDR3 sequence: CASSVTDLGEQFF. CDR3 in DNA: TGTGCCAGCAGCGTAACAGACCTTGGGGAGCAGTTCTTC.

The CDR3 nucleotides are TGTGCCAGCAGCCCAGCGGGGGCGAAATACGAGCAGTACGTC. It is translated as CASSPAGAKYEQYV. The gene calls are TRBV7-9 and TRBJ2-7, with 8 positions matching TRBD2. Germline V gene sequence: CDR1 SEHNR, CDR2 FQNEAQ (reference sequence). With V trimmed by 5 bases and J by 4 bases, 7 bases remained unmatched. This CDR3 has 14 amino acids.

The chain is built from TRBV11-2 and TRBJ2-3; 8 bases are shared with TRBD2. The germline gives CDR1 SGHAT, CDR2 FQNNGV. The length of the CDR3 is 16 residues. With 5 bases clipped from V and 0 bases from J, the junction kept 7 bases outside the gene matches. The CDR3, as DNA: TGTGCCAGCAGCCCGGTGGGACTAGGGAGCACAGATACGCAGTATTTT. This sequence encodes CASSPVGLGSTDTQYF.

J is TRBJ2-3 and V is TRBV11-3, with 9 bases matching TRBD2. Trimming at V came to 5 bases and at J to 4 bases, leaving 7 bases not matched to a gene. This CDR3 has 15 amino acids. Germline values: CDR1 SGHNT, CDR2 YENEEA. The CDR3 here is CASSPRGGVADTQYF. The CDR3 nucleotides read TGTGCCAGCAGCCCGCGGGGGGGGGTTGCAGATACGCAGTATTTT.

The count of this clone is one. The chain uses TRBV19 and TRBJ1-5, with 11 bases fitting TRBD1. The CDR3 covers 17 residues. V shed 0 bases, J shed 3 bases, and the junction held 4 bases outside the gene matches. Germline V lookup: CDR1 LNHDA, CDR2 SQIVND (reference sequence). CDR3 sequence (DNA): TGTGCCAGTAGTATAGATCGGGACAGGGGGAACAATCAGCCCCAGCATTTT. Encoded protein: CASSIDRDRGNNQPQHF.

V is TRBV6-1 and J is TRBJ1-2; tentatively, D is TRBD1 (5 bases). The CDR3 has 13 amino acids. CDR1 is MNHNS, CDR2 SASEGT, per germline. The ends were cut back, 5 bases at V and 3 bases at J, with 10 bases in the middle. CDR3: CASSQTDHYGYTF. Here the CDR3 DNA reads TGTGCCAGCAGTCAGACAGATCACTATGGCTACACCTTC.

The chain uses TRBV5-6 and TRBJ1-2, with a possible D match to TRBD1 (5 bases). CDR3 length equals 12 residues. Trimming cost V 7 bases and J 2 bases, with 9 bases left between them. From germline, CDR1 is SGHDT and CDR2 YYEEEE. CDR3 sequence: CASGQGNYGYTF. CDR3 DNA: TGTGCCAGCGGGCAGGGAAACTATGGCTACACCTTC. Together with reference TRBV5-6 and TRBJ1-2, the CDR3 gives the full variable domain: DAGVTQSPTHLIKTRGQQVTLRCSPKSGHDTVSWYQQALGQGPQFIFQYYEEEERQRGNFPDRFSGHQFPNYSSELNVNALLLGDSALYLCASGQGNYGYTFGSGTRLTVV.

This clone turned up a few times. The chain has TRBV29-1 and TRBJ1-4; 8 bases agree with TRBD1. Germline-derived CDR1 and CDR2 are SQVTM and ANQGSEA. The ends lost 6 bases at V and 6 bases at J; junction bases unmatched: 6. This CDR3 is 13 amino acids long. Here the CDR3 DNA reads TGCAGCGTAAAGACAGGGGTTGATGAAAAACTGTTTTTT. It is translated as CSVKTGVDEKLFF.

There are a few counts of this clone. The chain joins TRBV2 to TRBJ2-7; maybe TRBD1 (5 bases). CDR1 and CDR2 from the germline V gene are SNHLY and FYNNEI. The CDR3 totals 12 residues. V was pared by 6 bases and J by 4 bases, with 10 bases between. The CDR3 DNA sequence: TGTGCCAGCAGGGAGAACAGGTACGAGCAGTACGTC. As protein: CASRENRYEQYV.

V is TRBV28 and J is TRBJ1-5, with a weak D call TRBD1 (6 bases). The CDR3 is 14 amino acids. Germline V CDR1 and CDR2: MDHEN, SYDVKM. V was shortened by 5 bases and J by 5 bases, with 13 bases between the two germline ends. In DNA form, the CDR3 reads TGTGCCAGCAGTAGCCATGGGACACATCAGCCCCAGCATTTT. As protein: CASSSHGTHQPQHF.

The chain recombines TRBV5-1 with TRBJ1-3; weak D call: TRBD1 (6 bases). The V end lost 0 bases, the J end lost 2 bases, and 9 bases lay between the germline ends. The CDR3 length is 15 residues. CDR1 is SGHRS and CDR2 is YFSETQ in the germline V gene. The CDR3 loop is CASSLEAGAGNTIYF. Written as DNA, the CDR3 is TGCGCCAGCAGCTTGGAGGCAGGGGCTGGAAACACCATATATTTT.